This T cell receptor beta chain was sequenced in a study of T cells after yellow fever vaccination. Study-level points and caveats: The study found a weaker secondary response that peaked faster, day 5 versus 15. In FACS-sorted repertoires, abundant clonotypes from the bulk population could appear as contaminants. Researchers noted that a small share of clonotypes showed up in both CD4 and CD8 compartments.

A process of 5'RACE template switching, which added a universal primer site and UMIs, was used to make TCR cDNA. In TCRdb, the 5' RACE reads were re-called with MiXCR into one record per CDR3 protein. The sample holds fewer than 450,000 distinct CDR3 sequences; roughly 10% are singletons and the top ten take less than 20%. This clonotype was seen more than once but under ten times. Its antigen is still unknown. Trimming removed 5 bases at V and 4 bases at J, with 22 bases between. CDR3 size: 17 residues. The germline V gene has CDR1 MNHNS and CDR2 SASEGT. The sample was PBMCs, taken on the day of the first yellow fever vaccination. The chain carries TRBV6-1 and TRBJ2-3, with TRBD1 as a possible D gene (6 bases). The receptor's source is a man younger than 30 who received the YFV17D yellow fever vaccine. This CDR3 reads CASSSDGAGAAADTQYF. CDR3 nucleotide sequence: TGTGCCAGCAGTAGCGATGGTGCAGGGGCGGCGGCAGATACGCAGTATTTT.